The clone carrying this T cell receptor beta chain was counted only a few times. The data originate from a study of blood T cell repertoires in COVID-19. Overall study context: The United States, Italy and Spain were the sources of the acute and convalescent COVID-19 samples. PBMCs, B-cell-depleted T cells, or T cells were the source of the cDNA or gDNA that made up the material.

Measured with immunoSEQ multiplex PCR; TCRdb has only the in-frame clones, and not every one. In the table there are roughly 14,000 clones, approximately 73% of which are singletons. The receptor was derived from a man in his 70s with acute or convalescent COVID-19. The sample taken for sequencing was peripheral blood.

The DNA for the CDR3 is TGTGCCAGCAGCCTAAAAGGAGGATCGGCCCTCCTAAACACTGAAGCTTTCTTT. This sequence encodes CASSLKGGSALLNTEAFF. The chain recombines TRBV7-9 with TRBJ1-1; D is unclear. Trimming removed 5 bases at V and 2 bases at J, with 24 bases between. From germline, CDR1 is SEHNR and CDR2 FQNEAQ (reference sequence). The CDR3 loop spans 18 amino acids.